The clone carrying this T cell receptor beta chain was counted ten times or more. Its antigen remains unidentified. Bulk libraries came from a prior protocol with listed TCR primers. Each CDR3 protein gets one entry after TCRdb re-called the PCR reads with MiXCR. The table lists about 67,000 distinct CDR3 sequences, around 17% of them singletons. This entry is derived from a study of molecular identifiers for immune sequencing clone quantification. Study information: Sequencing covered four of five parts into which replicate RNA from roughly 20,000 or 100,000 naive CD8 cells was split. Study results and caveats: The share of molecules held by clones above 20 RNA copies was over 99% in effector cells and under 1% in naive cells. Amid 940,000 or so naive cells, spiked Jurkat TCR RNA from one cell was reportedly still detectable.

The CDR3 covers 14 residues. Germline V lookup: CDR1 MNHEY, CDR2 SMNVEV (reference sequence). The ends lost 6 bases at V and 4 bases at J; junction bases unmatched: 9. This clonotype was sampled from a human donor in good health. Some libraries in this study had Jurkat cell RNA spiked in. The chain carries TRBV27 and TRBJ2-7; 7 nucleotides align to TRBD2. Sequencing was carried out using naive CD8+ T cells from blood, with Jurkat cell RNA spiked in. This sample's subset: FACS-sorted CD8+CD4-CCR7+CD45RA+ naive T cells. CDR3 sequence: CASSPSSGPYEQYF. The DNA for the CDR3 is TGTGCCAGCAGCCCTTCTAGCGGACCTTACGAGCAGTACTTC.